The rows below give T cell receptor beta chains drawn from one sample of a study of response to subunit inactivated influenza vaccine. MiXCR, applied by TCRdb to the RT-PCR reads, yields one record per CDR3 protein. Among over 450,000 distinct CDR3 sequences listed, 10% to 15% were seen once. This specimen consisted of PBMCs from blood, obtained roughly 45 days after vaccination. The receptors shown here come from a man aged 50-60 years who received an inactivated influenza vaccine. CDR3s include the opening cysteine and the closing phenylalanine or tryptophan. A D gene is named only where the DNA matches it firmly. Size is stated for part of the rows, as once, few or many counts, or as a class when the clone is expanded.

clone_size: many; d_call: TRBD2; v_call: TRBV6-2/TRBV6-3; j_call: TRBJ2-3; cdr3_aa: CASSYGTSGRTQYF; cdr3_nt: TGTGCCAGCAGTTACGGTACTAGCGGGAGAACGCAGTATTTT
clone_size: .; d_call: .; v_call: TRBV20-1; j_call: TRBJ1-2; cdr3_aa: CSASLAPLDGNGYTF; cdr3_nt: TGCAGTGCTAGCTTGGCGCCCCTAGACGGAAATGGCTACACCTTC
clone_size: .; d_call: TRBD1; v_call: TRBV5-1; j_call: TRBJ2-5; cdr3_aa: CASSPTGAETQYF; cdr3_nt: TGCGCCAGCAGCCCGACAGGGGCAGAGACCCAGTACTTC
clone_size: few; d_call: .; v_call: TRBV6-2/TRBV6-3; j_call: TRBJ2-5; cdr3_aa: CASSQTPGLETQYF; cdr3_nt: TGTGCCAGCAGTCAAACTCCGGGGTTAGAGACCCAGTACTTC
clone_size: .; d_call: .; v_call: TRBV10-3; j_call: TRBJ2-2; cdr3_aa: CAISESRPNTGELFF; cdr3_nt: TGTGCCATCAGTGAGTCGAGGCCGAACACCGGGGAGCTGTTTTTT
clone_size: few; d_call: .; v_call: TRBV7-2; j_call: TRBJ2-3; cdr3_aa: CASSYQGRRFVDTQYF; cdr3_nt: TGTGCCAGCAGCTACCAGGGTCGGAGGTTTGTAGATACGCAGTATTTT
clone_size: .; d_call: .; v_call: TRBV29-1; j_call: TRBJ2-7; cdr3_aa: CSARQADEQYF; cdr3_nt: TGCAGCGCCCGACAAGCCGACGAGCAGTACTTC
clone_size: .; d_call: .; v_call: TRBV15; j_call: TRBJ2-5; cdr3_aa: CATSRFQESGIETQYF; cdr3_nt: TGTGCCACCAGCCGTTTCCAGGAGTCGGGTATCGAGACCCAGTACTTC
clone_size: .; d_call: TRBD2; v_call: TRBV5-1; j_call: TRBJ2-1; cdr3_aa: CASSLSPASGIGNEQFF; cdr3_nt: TGCGCCAGCAGCTTGTCCCCCGCTAGCGGGATTGGTAATGAGCAGTTCTTC
clone_size: few; d_call: .; v_call: TRBV7-9; j_call: TRBJ1-1; cdr3_aa: CASSATKGRNTEAFF; cdr3_nt: TGTGCCAGCAGCGCCACGAAAGGGAGGAACACTGAAGCTTTCTTT
clone_size: .; d_call: TRBD1; v_call: TRBV12-3/TRBV12-4; j_call: TRBJ2-5; cdr3_aa: CASRRQGAVYF; cdr3_nt: TGTGCCAGCAGACGACAGGGGGCAGTTTACTTC
clone_size: .; d_call: .; v_call: TRBV29-1; j_call: TRBJ2-5; cdr3_aa: CSVTELGRPEETQYF; cdr3_nt: TGCAGCGTCACAGAGTTGGGACGCCCAGAGGAGACCCAGTACTTC
clone_size: few; d_call: .; v_call: TRBV12-3/TRBV12-4; j_call: TRBJ2-1; cdr3_aa: CASSSLGVWDEQFF; cdr3_nt: TGTGCCAGCAGTTCCCTAGGGGTCTGGGATGAGCAGTTCTTC
clone_size: .; d_call: TRBD2; v_call: TRBV20-1; j_call: TRBJ2-3; cdr3_aa: CSAREAGGRDTQYF; cdr3_nt: TGCAGTGCTAGGGAAGCGGGAGGGAGAGATACGCAGTATTTT
clone_size: few; d_call: .; v_call: TRBV6-5; j_call: TRBJ1-3; cdr3_aa: CASSYGRNSGNTIYF; cdr3_nt: TGTGCCAGCAGTTACGGACGAAACTCTGGAAACACCATATATTTT
clone_size: .; d_call: .; v_call: TRBV4-3; j_call: TRBJ2-7; cdr3_aa: CASSLLFREGYYEQYF; cdr3_nt: TGCGCCAGCAGCCTTTTATTTCGGGAAGGATACTACGAGCAGTACTTC
clone_size: few; d_call: .; v_call: TRBV6-2/TRBV6-3; j_call: TRBJ2-1; cdr3_aa: CASSKVNNEQFF; cdr3_nt: TGTGCCAGCAGTAAAGTCAACAATGAGCAGTTCTTC
clone_size: few; d_call: .; v_call: TRBV6-2/TRBV6-3; j_call: TRBJ2-3; cdr3_aa: CASSYPVDGLDTDTQYF; cdr3_nt: TGTGCCAGCAGTTACCCCGTGGACGGGCTAGACACAGATACGCAGTATTTT
clone_size: few; d_call: .; v_call: TRBV12-3/TRBV12-4; j_call: TRBJ2-2; cdr3_aa: CASSAGQRNTGELFF; cdr3_nt: TGTGCCAGCAGTGCCGGACAGAGGAACACCGGGGAGCTGTTTTTT
clone_size: .; d_call: .; v_call: TRBV29-1; j_call: TRBJ2-7; cdr3_aa: CSVEQLGIHEQYF; cdr3_nt: TGCAGCGTTGAGCAGCTAGGTATCCACGAGCAGTACTTC
clone_size: few; d_call: .; v_call: TRBV4-3; j_call: TRBJ1-2; cdr3_aa: CASSQDPTGTYGYTF; cdr3_nt: TGCGCCAGCAGCCAAGATCCTACAGGAACCTATGGCTACACCTTC
clone_size: .; d_call: .; v_call: TRBV25-1; j_call: TRBJ1-4; cdr3_aa: CASSELARGRTNEKLFF; cdr3_nt: TGTGCCAGCAGTGAACTGGCCAGGGGACGGACTAATGAAAAACTGTTTTTT
clone_size: few; d_call: .; v_call: TRBV11-2; j_call: TRBJ2-3; cdr3_aa: CASSLDAGRTDTQYF; cdr3_nt: TGTGCCAGCAGCTTAGATGCGGGGCGCACAGATACGCAGTATTTT
clone_size: .; d_call: TRBD1; v_call: TRBV5-1; j_call: TRBJ2-3; cdr3_aa: CASSLGTGSFTDTQYF; cdr3_nt: TGCGCCAGCAGCTTGGGGACAGGGTCCTTTACAGATACGCAGTATTTT
clone_size: .; d_call: .; v_call: TRBV12-3/TRBV12-4; j_call: TRBJ2-1; cdr3_aa: CASSRPLGSYNEQFF; cdr3_nt: TGTGCCAGCAGCCGACCCCTGGGCTCCTACAATGAGCAGTTCTTC
clone_size: once; d_call: TRBD2; v_call: TRBV7-8; j_call: TRBJ2-7; cdr3_aa: CASSAHSGSSYEQYF; cdr3_nt: TGTGCCAGCAGCGCCCATAGCGGGAGCTCCTACGAGCAGTACTTC
clone_size: many; d_call: .; v_call: TRBV29-1; j_call: TRBJ1-4; cdr3_aa: CSVAGRGKLFF; cdr3_nt: TGCAGCGTTGCAGGGCGTGGAAAACTGTTTTTT
clone_size: few; d_call: TRBD1; v_call: TRBV7-9; j_call: TRBJ2-1; cdr3_aa: CASSLPGTGLYEQFF; cdr3_nt: TGTGCCAGCAGCTTACCCGGGACAGGGTTGTATGAGCAGTTCTTC
clone_size: .; d_call: .; v_call: TRBV20-1; j_call: TRBJ1-2; cdr3_aa: CSALTDFFQPTNYGYTF; cdr3_nt: TGCAGTGCTTTGACAGATTTCTTCCAACCAACTAACTATGGCTACACCTTC
clone_size: .; d_call: .; v_call: TRBV4-2; j_call: TRBJ2-5; cdr3_aa: CASSQRHRGETQYF; cdr3_nt: TGTGCCAGCAGCCAAAGGCACAGAGGGGAGACCCAGTACTTC
clone_size: .; d_call: .; v_call: TRBV3-1; j_call: TRBJ1-4; cdr3_aa: CASSPRPFEKLFF; cdr3_nt: TGTGCCAGCAGCCCGCGACCCTTTGAAAAACTGTTTTTT
clone_size: .; d_call: .; v_call: TRBV12-3/TRBV12-4; j_call: TRBJ1-2; cdr3_aa: CASTPTAGPLGYTF; cdr3_nt: TGTGCCAGCACCCCGACAGCGGGTCCGCTGGGCTACACCTTC
clone_size: .; d_call: .; v_call: TRBV6-5; j_call: TRBJ1-5; cdr3_aa: CASSYKQGYQPQHF; cdr3_nt: TGTGCCAGCAGTTATAAACAGGGCTATCAGCCCCAGCATTTT